The T cell receptor (beta chain) described here comes from a study of blood T cell repertoires in COVID-19. As originally analysed: Reference gene primer amplification gave estimated nucleated cell counts. The data were produced by immunoSEQ multiplex PCR, yet TCRdb's version contains in-frame clones alone and is incomplete. The V and J calls and the clone size are those of that table, but D and trimming were determined from the DNA. This table holds 200,000 to 300,000 clones, approximately 86% found once. The CDR3 totals 13 residues. V lost 10 bases to trimming and J lost 9 bases; unmatched junction nucleotides: 5. Germline assignment: CDR1 LNHDA and CDR2 SQIVND (reference sequence).

This sequence joins TRBV19 and TRBJ1-6; 11 bases fit TRBD1. The clonotype originates from a woman aged 55-70 years with active or convalescent COVID-19. The sample taken for sequencing was peripheral blood. The CDR3 coding sequence is TGTGCCACCGAGGACAGGGGGCTTTCACCCCTCCACTTT. The encoded protein is CATEDRGLSPLHF.